The rows below give T cell receptor beta chains drawn from one sample of a study of blood T cell repertoires in COVID-19. Only in-frame clones appear in the TCRdb table, and some are missing; sequencing was by immunoSEQ multiplex PCR. Of approximately 300,000 clones in the sample, around 80% were seen once. The source material was peripheral blood. These receptors originate from a woman aged 45-59 years with acute or convalescent COVID-19. CDR3s include the opening cysteine and the closing phenylalanine or tryptophan. D genes are given only for firm matches. The size entry is marked missing in some rows and otherwise reads once, few, many or a size class.

-	TRBJ2-2	-	TRBV6-5	CASSPQVGTGELFF	TGTGCCAGCAGTCCTCAGGTGGGCACCGGGGAGCTGTTTTTT
-	TRBJ2-1	-	TRBV10-3	CAISESREQYNEQFF	TGTGCCATCAGTGAGTCGAGGGAGCAGTACAATGAGCAGTTCTTC
once	TRBJ2-3	-	TRBV24-1	CATSDRSTDTQYF	TGTGCCACCAGTGATCGGTCCACAGATACGCAGTATTTT
-	TRBJ1-5	TRBD1	TRBV2	CASNYRGGQPQHF	TGTGCCAGCAACTACAGGGGAGGTCAGCCCCAGCATTTT
once	TRBJ2-3	-	TRBV11-3	CASSGTEDTQYF	TGTGCCAGCAGCGGTACAGAAGATACGCAGTATTTT
few	TRBJ2-7	-	TRBV7-8	CASSLVIAASYEQYF	TGTGCCAGCAGCTTAGTCATAGCGGCATCCTACGAGCAGTACTTC
-	TRBJ1-5	TRBD1	TRBV6-6	CASSPSRRGRGMYSNQPQHF	TGTGCCAGCAGTCCTTCCCGAAGGGGCAGGGGGATGTATAGCAATCAGCCCCAGCATTTT
-	TRBJ1-3	-	TRBV10-3	CAISESLGNTIYF	TGTGCCATCAGTGAGTCCTTAGGAAACACCATATATTTT
-	TRBJ1-1	-	TRBV30	CAWSYRVHTEAFF	TGTGCCTGGAGCTACCGGGTACACACTGAAGCTTTCTTT
-	TRBJ2-2	-	TRBV5-5	CASSLVTNTGELFF	TGTGCCAGCAGCTTGGTTACGAACACCGGGGAGCTGTTTTTT
-	TRBJ1-5	-	TRBV24-1	CATSDRRDIDQPQHF	TGTGCCACCAGTGACCGCCGGGACATCGATCAGCCCCAGCATTTT
once	TRBJ1-4	-	TRBV7-2	CASSLNPRGLEEKLFF	TGTGCCAGCAGCTTAAACCCCAGGGGTCTGGAGGAAAAACTGTTTTTT
-	TRBJ2-1	TRBD1	TRBV7-9	CASSPWDRGGNEQFF	TGTGCCAGCAGCCCCTGGGACAGGGGAGGCAATGAGCAGTTCTTC
-	TRBJ1-4	TRBD1	TRBV24-1	CATSDSQGAGEKLFF	TGTGCCACCAGTGATTCACAGGGGGCGGGGGAAAAACTGTTTTTT
-	TRBJ1-1	TRBD1	TRBV2	CASSEQGAENTEAFF	TGTGCCAGCAGTGAACAGGGGGCGGAAAACACTGAAGCTTTCTTT
few	TRBJ2-7	TRBD1	TRBV5-4	CASSLQGVTSYEQYF	TGTGCCAGCAGCTTGCAGGGGGTGACCTCCTACGAGCAGTACTTC
-	TRBJ2-5	-	TRBV11-3	CASSYRAQETQYF	TGTGCCAGCAGCTACAGAGCTCAAGAGACCCAGTACTTC
-	TRBJ2-3	TRBD2	TRBV7-9	CASSRLAGYTDTQYF	TGTGCCAGCAGCCGACTAGCCGGATACACAGATACGCAGTATTTT
few	TRBJ1-6	-	TRBV28	CASRERNSPLHF	TGTGCCAGCAGAGAGAGGAATTCACCCCTCCACTTT
-	TRBJ1-2	-	TRBV27	CASSLSVLPGANYGYTF	TGTGCCAGCAGTTTATCCGTATTACCTGGAGCTAACTATGGCTACACCTTC
-	TRBJ2-5	TRBD2	TRBV3-1/TRBV3-2	CASSQEKLAGGRYQETQYF	TGTGCCAGCAGCCAAGAAAAACTAGCGGGGGGAAGGTACCAAGAGACCCAGTACTTC
-	TRBJ1-4	TRBD1	TRBV19	CASSPRQGEKLFF	TGTGCCAGTAGTCCTCGACAGGGTGAAAAACTGTTTTTT